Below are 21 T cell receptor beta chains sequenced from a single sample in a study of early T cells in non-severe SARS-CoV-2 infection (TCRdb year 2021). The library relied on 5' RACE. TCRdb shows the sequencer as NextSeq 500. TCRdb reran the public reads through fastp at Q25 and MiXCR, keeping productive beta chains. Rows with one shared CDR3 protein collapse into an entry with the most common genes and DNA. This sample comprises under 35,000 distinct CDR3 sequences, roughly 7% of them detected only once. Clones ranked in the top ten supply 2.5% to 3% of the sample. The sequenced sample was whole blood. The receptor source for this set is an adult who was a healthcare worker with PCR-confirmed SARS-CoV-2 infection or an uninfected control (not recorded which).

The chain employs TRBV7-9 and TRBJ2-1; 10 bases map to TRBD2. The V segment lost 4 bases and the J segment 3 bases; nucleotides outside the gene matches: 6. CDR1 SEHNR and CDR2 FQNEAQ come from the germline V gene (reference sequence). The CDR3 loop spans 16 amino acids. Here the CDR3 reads CASSSHTSGNYNEQFF. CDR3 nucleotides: TGTGCCAGCAGCTCCCATACTAGCGGGAACTACAATGAGCAGTTCTTC.

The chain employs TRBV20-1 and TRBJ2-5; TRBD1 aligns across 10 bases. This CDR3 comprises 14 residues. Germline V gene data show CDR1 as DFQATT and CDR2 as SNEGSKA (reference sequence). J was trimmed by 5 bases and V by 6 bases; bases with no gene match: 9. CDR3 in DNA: TGCAGTGCCCTCTCCGGGACAGGGGTGGAGACCCAGTACTTC. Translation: CSALSGTGVETQYF.

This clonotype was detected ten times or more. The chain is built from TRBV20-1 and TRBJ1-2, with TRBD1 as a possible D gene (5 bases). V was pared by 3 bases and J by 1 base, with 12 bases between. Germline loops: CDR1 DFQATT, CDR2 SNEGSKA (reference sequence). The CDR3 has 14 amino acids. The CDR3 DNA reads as TGCAGTGCTAGCCGTGGGGCATTTAACTATGGCTACACCTTC. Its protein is CSASRGAFNYGYTF.

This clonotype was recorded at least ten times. CDR3 residues: CASSLDLDSRLGTQYF. CDR3 bases: TGTGCCAGCAGCTTGGACCTGGACTCTCGACTCGGTACGCAGTATTTT. V and J are TRBV7-2 and TRBJ2-3; D is perhaps TRBD2 (5 bases). Trimming stripped 3 bases from V and 8 bases from J, with 21 bases between. Per germline, CDR1 SGHTA and CDR2 FQGNSA. The CDR3 totals 16 residues.

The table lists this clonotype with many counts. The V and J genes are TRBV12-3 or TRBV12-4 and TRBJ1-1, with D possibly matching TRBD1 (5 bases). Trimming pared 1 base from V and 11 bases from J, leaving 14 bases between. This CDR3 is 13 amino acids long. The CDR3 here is CASSLGRGTPAFF. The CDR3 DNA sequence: TGTGCCAGCAGTTTAGGGAGGGGAACTCCGGCTTTCTTT.

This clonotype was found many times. CDR3 in DNA: TGTGCCAGCAAGATGGCCGGTCTCCCCTACAATGAGCAGTTCTTC. Protein sequence: CASKMAGLPYNEQFF. The chain is built from TRBV5-4 and TRBJ2-1; D gene unclear. The CDR3 totals 15 residues. CDR1 and CDR2 (germline): SGHNT, YYREEE (reference sequence). Trimming shortened V by 6 bases and J by 2 bases, and 15 bases separated the two germline ends.

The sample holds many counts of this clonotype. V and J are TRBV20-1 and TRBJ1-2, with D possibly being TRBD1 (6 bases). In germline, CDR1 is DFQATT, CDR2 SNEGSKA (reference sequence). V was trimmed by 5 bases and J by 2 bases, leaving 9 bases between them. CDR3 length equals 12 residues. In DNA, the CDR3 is TGCAGTGCTTCTGGACAGAACTATGGCTACACCTTC. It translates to CSASGQNYGYTF.

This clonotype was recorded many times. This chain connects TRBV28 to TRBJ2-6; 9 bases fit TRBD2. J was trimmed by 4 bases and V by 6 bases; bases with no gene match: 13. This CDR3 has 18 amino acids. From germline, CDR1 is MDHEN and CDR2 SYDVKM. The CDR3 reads CASSPFLAGRRGANVLTF. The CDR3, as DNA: TGTGCCAGCAGCCCTTTTCTAGCGGGAAGGAGGGGGGCCAACGTCCTGACTTTC.

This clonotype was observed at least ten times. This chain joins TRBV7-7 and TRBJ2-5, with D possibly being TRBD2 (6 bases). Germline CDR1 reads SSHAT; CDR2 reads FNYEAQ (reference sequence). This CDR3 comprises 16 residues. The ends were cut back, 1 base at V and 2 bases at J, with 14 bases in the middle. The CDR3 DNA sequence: TGTGCCAGCAGCTTAGGGCGCGGGATAACGCAAGAGACCCAGTACTTC. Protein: CASSLGRGITQETQYF. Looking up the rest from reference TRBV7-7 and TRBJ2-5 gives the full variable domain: GAGVSQSPRYKVTKRGQDVTLRCDPISSHATLYWYQQALGQGPEFLTYFNYEAQPDKSGLPSDRFSAERPEGSISTLTIQRTEQRDSAMYRCASSLGRGITQETQYFGPGTRLLVL.

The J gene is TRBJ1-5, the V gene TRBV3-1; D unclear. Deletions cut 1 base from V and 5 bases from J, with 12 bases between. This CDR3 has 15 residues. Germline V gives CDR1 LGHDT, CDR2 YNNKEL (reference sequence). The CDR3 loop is CASSQGSSRHQPQHF. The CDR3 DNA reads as TGTGCCAGCAGCCAAGGTAGCAGCCGACATCAGCCCCAGCATTTT.

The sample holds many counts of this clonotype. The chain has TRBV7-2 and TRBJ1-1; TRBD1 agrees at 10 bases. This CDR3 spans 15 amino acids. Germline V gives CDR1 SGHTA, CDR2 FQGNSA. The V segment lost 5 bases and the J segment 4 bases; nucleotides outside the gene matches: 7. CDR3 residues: CASSLWTGGVTEAFF. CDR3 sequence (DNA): TGTGCCAGCAGCCTCTGGACAGGGGGGGTCACTGAAGCTTTCTTT.

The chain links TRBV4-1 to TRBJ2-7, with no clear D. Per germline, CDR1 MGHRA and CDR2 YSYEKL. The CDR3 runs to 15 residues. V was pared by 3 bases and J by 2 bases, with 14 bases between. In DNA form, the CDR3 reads TGCGCCAGCAGCCAGACCCGGACGGGCACCTACGAGCAGTACTTC. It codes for CASSQTRTGTYEQYF.

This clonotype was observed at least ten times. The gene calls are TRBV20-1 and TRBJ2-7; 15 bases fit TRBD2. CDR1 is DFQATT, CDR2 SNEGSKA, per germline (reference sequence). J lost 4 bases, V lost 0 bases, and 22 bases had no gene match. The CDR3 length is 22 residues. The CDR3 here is CSARELRGTRTGTSGRRYEQYF. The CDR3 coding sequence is TGCAGTGCTAGAGAACTTCGGGGTACTAGGACAGGGACTAGCGGGAGGAGGTACGAGCAGTACTTC.

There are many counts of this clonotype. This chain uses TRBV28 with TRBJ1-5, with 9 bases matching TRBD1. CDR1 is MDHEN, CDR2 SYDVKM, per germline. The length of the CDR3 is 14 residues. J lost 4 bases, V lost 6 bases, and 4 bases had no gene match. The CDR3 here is CASRSGTGNQPQHF. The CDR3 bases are TGTGCCAGCAGATCCGGGACAGGGAATCAGCCCCAGCATTTT.

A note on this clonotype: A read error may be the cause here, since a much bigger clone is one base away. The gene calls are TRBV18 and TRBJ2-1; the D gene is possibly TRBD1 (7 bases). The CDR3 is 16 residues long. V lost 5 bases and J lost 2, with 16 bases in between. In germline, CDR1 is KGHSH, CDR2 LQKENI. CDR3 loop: CASSGARGAPYNEQFF. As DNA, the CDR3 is TGTGCCAGCTCAGGGGCCAGGGGGGCCCCCTACAATGAGCAGTTCTTC. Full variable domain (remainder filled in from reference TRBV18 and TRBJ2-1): NAGVMQNPRHLVRRRGQEARLRCSPMKGHSHVYWYRQLPEEGLKFMVYLQKENIIDESGMPKERFSAEFPKEGPSILRIQQVVRGDSAAYFCASSGARGAPYNEQFFGPGTRLTVL.

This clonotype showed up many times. Here the CDR3 reads CSASLAGPNTEAFF. The CDR3 DNA is TGCAGTGCTAGTTTGGCAGGACCTAACACTGAAGCTTTCTTT. V usage is TRBV20-1 and J usage is TRBJ1-1; D not resolved. Germline V gives CDR1 DFQATT, CDR2 SNEGSKA (reference sequence). The CDR3 sequence is 14 residues long. Trimming left V 3 bases short and J 2 bases short, with 13 bases between.

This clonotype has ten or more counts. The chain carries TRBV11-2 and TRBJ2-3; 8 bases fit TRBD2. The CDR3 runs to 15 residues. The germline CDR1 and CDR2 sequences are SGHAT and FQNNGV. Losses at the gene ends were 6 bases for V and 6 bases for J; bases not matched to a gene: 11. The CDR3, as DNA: TGTGCCAGCAGTACAAGCGGGAGCCCAAGGGATACGCAGTATTTT. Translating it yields CASSTSGSPRDTQYF. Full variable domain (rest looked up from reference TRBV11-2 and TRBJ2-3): EAGVAQSPRYKIIEKRQSVAFWCNPISGHATLYWYQQILGQGPKLLIQFQNNGVVDDSQLPKDRFSAERLKGVDSTLKIQPAKLEDSAVYLCASSTSGSPRDTQYFGPGTRLTVL.

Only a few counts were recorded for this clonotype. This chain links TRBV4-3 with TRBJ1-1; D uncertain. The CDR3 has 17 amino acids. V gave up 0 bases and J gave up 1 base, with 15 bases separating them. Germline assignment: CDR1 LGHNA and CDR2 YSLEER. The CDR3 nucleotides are TGCGCCAGCAGCCAAGATCGAGGAGGGCCACGGAACACTGAAGCTTTCTTT. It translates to CASSQDRGGPRNTEAFF.

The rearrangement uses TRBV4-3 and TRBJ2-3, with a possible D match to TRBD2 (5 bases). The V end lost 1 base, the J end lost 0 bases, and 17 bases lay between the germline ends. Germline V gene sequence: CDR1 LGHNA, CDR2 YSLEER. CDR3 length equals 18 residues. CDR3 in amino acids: CASSQGSSGGPSTDTQYF. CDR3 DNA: TGCGCCAGCAGCCAAGGTAGTAGTGGCGGGCCCAGCACAGATACGCAGTATTTT.

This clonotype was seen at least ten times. CDR3 loop: CSASLRSGGSQPQHF. The CDR3 DNA is TGCAGTGCTAGTTTGCGGTCAGGGGGCTCACAGCCCCAGCATTTT. The chain links TRBV20-1 to TRBJ1-5, with TRBD1 matching over 8 bases. CDR1 DFQATT and CDR2 SNEGSKA come from the germline V gene (reference sequence). The CDR3 contains 15 residues. The ends lost 3 bases at V and 7 bases at J; junction bases unmatched: 11.

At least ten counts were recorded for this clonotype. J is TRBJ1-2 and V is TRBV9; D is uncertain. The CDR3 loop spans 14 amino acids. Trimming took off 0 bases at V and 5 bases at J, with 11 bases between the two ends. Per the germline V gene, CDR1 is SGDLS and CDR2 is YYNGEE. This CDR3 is CASSVEAATYGYTF. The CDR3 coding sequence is TGTGCCAGCAGCGTAGAGGCAGCTACTTATGGCTACACCTTC.